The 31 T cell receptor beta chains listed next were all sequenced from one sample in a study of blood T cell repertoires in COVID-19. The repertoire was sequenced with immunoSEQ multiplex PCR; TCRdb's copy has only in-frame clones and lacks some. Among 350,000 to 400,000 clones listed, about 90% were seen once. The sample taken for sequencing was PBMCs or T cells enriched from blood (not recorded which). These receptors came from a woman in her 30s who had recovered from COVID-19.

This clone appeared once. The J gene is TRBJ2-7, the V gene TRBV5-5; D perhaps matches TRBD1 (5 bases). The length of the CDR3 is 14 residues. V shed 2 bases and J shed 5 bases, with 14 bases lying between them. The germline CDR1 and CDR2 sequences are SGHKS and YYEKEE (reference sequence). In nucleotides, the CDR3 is TGTGCCAGCAGCTTCAGCAGCCTAGGGGACGAGCAGTACTTC. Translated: CASSFSSLGDEQYF.

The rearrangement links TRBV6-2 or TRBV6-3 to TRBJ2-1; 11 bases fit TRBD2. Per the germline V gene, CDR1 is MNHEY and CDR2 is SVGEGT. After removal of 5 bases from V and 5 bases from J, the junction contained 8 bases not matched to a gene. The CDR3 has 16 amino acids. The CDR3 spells CASSPLTSGGNNEQFF. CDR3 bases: TGTGCCAGCAGTCCCCTCACTAGCGGGGGCAACAATGAGCAGTTCTTC.

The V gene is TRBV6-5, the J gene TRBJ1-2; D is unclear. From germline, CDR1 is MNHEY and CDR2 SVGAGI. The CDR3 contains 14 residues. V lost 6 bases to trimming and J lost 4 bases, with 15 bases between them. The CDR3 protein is CASSREALVYGYTF. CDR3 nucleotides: TGTGCCAGCAGCCGGGAGGCCTTAGTCTATGGCTACACCTTC.

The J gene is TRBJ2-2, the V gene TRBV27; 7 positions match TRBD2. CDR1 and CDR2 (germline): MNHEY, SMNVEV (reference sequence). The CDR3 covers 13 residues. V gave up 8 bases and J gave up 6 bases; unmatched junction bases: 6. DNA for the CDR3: TGTGCCAGCCTAAGGGAGGGATCCGGGGAGCTGTTTTTT. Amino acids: CASLREGSGELFF.

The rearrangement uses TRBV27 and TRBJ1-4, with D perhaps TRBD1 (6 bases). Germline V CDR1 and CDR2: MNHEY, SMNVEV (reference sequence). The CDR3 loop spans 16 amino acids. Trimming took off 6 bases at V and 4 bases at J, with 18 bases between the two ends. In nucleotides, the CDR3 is TGTGCCAGCAGCCTTTTAGGGGGGGGCGATAATGAAAAACTGTTTTTT. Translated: CASSLLGGGDNEKLFF.

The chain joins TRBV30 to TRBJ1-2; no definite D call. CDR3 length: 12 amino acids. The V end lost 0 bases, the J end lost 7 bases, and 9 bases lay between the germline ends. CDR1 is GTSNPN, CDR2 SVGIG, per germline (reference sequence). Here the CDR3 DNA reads TGTGCCTGGAGTGTCACGTCAGGTGGCTACACCTTC. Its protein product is CAWSVTSGGYTF.

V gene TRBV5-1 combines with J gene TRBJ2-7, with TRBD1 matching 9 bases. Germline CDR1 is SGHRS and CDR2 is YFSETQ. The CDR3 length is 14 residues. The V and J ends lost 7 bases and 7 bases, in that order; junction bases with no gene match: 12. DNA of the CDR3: TGCGCCAGCGGGCCGGGACAGGGCCCCCAGGAGCAGTACTTC. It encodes CASGPGQGPQEQYF.

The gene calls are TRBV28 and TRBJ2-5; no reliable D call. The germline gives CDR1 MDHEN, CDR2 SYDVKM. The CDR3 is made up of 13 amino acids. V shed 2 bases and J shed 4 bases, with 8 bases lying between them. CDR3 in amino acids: CASSLGQPETQYF. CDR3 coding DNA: TGTGCCAGCAGTTTAGGGCAGCCAGAGACCCAGTACTTC.

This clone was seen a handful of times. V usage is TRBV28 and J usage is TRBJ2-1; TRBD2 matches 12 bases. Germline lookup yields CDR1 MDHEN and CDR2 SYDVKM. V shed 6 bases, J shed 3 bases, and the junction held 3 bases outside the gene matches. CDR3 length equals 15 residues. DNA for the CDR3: TGTGCCAGCAGACCGGGACTAGCGGGCTACAATGAGCAGTTCTTC. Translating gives CASRPGLAGYNEQFF.

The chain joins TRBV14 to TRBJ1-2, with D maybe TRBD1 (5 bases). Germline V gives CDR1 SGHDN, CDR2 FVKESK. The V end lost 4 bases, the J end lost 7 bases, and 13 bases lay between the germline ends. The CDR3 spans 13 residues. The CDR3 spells CASSPQGIGGYTF. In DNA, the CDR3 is TGTGCCAGCAGCCCCCAGGGAATCGGTGGCTACACCTTC.

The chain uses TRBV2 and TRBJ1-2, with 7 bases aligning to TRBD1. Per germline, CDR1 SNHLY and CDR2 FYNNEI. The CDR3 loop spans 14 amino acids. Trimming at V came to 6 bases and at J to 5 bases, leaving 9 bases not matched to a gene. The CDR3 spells CASRNRDSPYGYTF. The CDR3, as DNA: TGTGCCAGCAGGAACCGGGACAGTCCTTATGGCTACACCTTC.

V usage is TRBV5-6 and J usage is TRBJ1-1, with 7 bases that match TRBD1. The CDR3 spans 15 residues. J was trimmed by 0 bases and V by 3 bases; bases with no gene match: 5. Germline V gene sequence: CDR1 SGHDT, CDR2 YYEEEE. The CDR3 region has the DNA TGTGCCAGCAGCTACGCGGGACAGTTGAACACTGAAGCTTTCTTT. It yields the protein CASSYAGQLNTEAFF.

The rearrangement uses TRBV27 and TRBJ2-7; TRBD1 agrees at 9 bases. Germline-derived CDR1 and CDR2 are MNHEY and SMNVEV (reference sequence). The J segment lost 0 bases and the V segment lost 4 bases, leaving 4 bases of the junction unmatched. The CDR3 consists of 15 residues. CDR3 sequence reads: CASSSKTGGSYEQYF. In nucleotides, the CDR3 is TGTGCCAGCAGTTCCAAGACAGGGGGCTCCTACGAGCAGTACTTC.

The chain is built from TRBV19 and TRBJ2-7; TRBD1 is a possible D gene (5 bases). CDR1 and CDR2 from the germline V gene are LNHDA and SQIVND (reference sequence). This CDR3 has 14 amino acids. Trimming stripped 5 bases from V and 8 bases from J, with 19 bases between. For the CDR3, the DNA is TGTGCCAGTAGTTCCGAACTGGACAAGACAAAGCAGTACTTC. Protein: CASSSELDKTKQYF.

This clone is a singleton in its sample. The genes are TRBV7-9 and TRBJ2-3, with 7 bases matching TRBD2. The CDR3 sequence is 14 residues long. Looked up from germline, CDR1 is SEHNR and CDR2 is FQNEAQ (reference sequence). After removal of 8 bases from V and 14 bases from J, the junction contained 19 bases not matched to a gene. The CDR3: CASQEGLAAPSRYF. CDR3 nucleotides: TGTGCCAGCCAAGAGGGCCTAGCGGCCCCGTCAAGGTATTTT.

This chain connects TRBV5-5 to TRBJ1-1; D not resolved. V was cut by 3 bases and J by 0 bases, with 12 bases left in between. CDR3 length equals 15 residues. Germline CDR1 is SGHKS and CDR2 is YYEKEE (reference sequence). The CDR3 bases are TGTGCCAGCAGCTCTCAGGTTAATATGAACACTGAAGCTTTCTTT. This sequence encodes CASSSQVNMNTEAFF.

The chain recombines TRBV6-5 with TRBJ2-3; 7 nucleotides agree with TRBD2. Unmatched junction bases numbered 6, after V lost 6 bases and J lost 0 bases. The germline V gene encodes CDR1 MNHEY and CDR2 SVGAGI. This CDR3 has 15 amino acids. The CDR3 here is CASRELAASTDTQYF. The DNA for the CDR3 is TGTGCCAGCAGAGAGCTAGCGGCTAGCACAGATACGCAGTATTTT.

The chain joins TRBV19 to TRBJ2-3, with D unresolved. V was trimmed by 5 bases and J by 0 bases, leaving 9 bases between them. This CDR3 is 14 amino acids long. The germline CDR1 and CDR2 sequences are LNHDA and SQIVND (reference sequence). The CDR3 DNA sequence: TGTGCCAGTAGTTCAACACCTAGCACAGATACGCAGTATTTT. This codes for CASSSTPSTDTQYF.

CDR3 sequence reads: CASTLSGRAYEQYF. The CDR3 nucleotides read TGTGCCAGCACCCTTAGCGGGAGGGCCTACGAGCAGTACTTC. J is TRBJ2-7 and V is TRBV28; 11 bases agree with TRBD2. CDR3 length: 14 residues. Germline assignment: CDR1 MDHEN and CDR2 SYDVKM. V trimming: 7 bases; J trimming: 2 bases; junction bases outside the gene matches: 4.

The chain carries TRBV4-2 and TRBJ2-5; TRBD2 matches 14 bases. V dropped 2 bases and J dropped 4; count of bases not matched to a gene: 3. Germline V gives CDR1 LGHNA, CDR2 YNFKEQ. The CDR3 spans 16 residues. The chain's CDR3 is CASSQSTSGGAETQYF. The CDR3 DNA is TGTGCCAGCAGCCAATCGACTAGCGGGGGGGCAGAGACCCAGTACTTC.

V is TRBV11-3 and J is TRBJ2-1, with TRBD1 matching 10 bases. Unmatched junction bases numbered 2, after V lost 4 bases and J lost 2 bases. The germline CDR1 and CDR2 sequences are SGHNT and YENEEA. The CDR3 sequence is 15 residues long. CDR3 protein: CASSSGQGTYNEQFF. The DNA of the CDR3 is TGTGCCAGCAGCTCGGGACAGGGGACCTACAATGAGCAGTTCTTC. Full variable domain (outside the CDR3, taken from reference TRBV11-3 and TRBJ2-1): EAGVVQSPRYKIIEKKQPVAFWCNPISGHNTLYWYLQNLGQGPELLIRYENEEAVDDSQLPKDRFSAERLKGVDSTLKIQPAELGDSAVYLCASSSGQGTYNEQFFGPGTRLTVL.

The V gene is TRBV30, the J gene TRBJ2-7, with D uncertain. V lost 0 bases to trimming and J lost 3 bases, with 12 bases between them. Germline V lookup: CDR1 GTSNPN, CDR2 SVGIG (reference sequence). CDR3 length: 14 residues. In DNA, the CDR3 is TGTGCCTGGAGTGTATTGGCCAGAAACTACGAGCAGTACTTC. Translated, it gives CAWSVLARNYEQYF.

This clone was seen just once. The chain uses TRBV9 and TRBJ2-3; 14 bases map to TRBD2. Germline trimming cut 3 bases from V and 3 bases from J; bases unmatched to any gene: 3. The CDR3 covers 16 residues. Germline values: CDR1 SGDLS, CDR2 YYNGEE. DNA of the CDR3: TGTGCCAGCAGCGAGGGACTAGCGGGAGTGACAGATACGCAGTATTTT. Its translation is CASSEGLAGVTDTQYF.

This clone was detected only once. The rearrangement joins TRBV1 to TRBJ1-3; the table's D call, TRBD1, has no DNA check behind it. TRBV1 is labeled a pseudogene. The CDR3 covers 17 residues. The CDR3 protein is CTSGQGLPLCSGNTIYF. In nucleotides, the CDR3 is TGCACCAGCGGACAGGGGCTTCCGTTATGCTCTGGAAACACCATATATTTT.

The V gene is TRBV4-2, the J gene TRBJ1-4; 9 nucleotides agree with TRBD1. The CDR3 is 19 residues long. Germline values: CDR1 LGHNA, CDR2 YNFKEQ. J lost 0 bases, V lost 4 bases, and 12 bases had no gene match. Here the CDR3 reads CASSPPGTGMAATNEKLFF. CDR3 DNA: TGTGCCAGCAGCCCCCCCGGGACAGGGATGGCGGCAACTAATGAAAAACTGTTTTTT.

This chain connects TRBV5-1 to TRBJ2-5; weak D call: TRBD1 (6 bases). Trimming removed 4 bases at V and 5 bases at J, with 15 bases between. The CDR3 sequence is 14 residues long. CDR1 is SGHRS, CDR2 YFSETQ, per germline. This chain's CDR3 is CASSQTGFWETQYF. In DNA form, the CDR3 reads TGCGCCAGCAGCCAGACAGGCTTTTGGGAGACCCAGTACTTC.

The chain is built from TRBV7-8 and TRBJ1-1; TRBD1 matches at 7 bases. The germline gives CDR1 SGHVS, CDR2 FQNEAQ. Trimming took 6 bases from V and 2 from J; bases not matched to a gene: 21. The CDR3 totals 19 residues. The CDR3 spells CASRIRSWTGTLENTEAFF. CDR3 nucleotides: TGTGCCAGCAGGATAAGATCATGGACAGGAACCCTTGAAAACACTGAAGCTTTCTTT.

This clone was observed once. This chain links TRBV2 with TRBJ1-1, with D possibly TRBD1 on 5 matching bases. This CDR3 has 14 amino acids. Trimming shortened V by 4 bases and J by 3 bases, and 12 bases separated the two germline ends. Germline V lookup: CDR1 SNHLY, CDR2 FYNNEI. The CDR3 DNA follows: TGTGCCAGCAGTGGGTCCCAGGGTGACACTGAAGCTTTCTTT. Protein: CASSGSQGDTEAFF.

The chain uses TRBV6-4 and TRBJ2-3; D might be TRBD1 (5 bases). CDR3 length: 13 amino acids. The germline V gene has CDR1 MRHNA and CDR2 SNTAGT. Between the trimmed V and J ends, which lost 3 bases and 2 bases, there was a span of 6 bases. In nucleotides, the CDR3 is TGTGCCAGCAGTGAACAGGCCACAGATACGCAGTATTTT. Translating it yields CASSEQATDTQYF.

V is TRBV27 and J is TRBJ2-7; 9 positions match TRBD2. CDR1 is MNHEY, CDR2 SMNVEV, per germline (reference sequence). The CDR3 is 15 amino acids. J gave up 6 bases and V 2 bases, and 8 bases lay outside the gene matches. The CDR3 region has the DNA TGTGCCAGCAGTTTACTCGCGGGGGGGCCAGTCGAGCAGTACTTC. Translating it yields CASSLLAGGPVEQYF.

CDR3 nucleotides: TGTGCCAGCAGCGAGACACGGGACTCCCCCTACGAGCAGTACTTC. Translated: CASSETRDSPYEQYF. The V gene is TRBV6-5, the J gene TRBJ2-7; D perhaps matches TRBD2 (6 bases). Germline loops: CDR1 MNHEY, CDR2 SVGAGI. The CDR3 totals 15 residues. V was trimmed by 6 bases and J by 2 bases, leaving 17 bases between them.